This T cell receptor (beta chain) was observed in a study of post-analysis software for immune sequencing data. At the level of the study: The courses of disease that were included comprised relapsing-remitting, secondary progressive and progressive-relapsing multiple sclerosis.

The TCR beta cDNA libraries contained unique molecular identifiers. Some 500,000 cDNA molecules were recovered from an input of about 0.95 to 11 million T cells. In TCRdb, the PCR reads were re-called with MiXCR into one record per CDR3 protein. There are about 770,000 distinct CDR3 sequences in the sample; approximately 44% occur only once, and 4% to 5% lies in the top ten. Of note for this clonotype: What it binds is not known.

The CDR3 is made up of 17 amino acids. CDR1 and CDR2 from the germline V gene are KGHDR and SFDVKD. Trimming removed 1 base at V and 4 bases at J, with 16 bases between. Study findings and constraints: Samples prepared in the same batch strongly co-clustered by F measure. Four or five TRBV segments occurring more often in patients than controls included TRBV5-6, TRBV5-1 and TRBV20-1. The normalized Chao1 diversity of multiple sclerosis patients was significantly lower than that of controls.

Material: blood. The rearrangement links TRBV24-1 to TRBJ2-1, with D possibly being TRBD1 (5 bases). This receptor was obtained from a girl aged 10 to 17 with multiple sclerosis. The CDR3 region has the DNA TGTGCCACCAGTGATTTTGCGCTAGGGGCAGGGTACAATGAGCAGTTCTTC. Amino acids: CATSDFALGAGYNEQFF.